Sequencing of this TCR beta chain was carried out in a study of tumor-infiltrating lymphocytes in primary liver carcinoma (dated 2017 in TCRdb). For context, the study as a whole: Between late 2015 and March 2016, about 5 patients in China with histopathologically diagnosed primary liver carcinoma had their tumors surgically resected. The five patients, three men and two women aged 30 to 69 years, had hepatocellular carcinoma (four) or combined HCC and intrahepatic cholangiocarcinoma (one). The tumors of the five patients were staged as T1-T3 N0M0, with maximum diameters ranging from roughly 4 to 10 cm. Each sample produced about 3.65 to 7.13 million productive TCRbeta reads, and read depth showed no significant difference between tissue types. Across five regions of each liver tumor, along with adjacent normal tissue and blood, the study brought together TCRbeta repertoire sequencing, expression microarrays and whole-exome sequencing. A total of roughly 35 specimens from 5 patients underwent TCRbeta repertoire sequencing, comprising around 25 tumor regions, 5 adjacent noncancerous liver tissues and 5 peripheral blood samples. Repertoires from technical replicates were highly reproducible, with mean shared-clone rates around 0.89 and correlation coefficients above 0.95. The paper's findings and limits, for the study overall: With just a few patients in the study, the authors point out that the findings should be validated in a larger study. The top 250 clones made up a significantly larger repertoire fraction in tumors than in blood (p = 0.039). Comparison of CD4+ and CD8+ T cell repertoires was precluded by the use of bulk unsorted samples. Pairs of tumor regions showed greater repertoire overlap (mean about 36%) than tumor-adjacent pairs (roughly 17%) or tumor-blood pairs (about 14%), which is consistent with antigen-driven expansion. Only the TCR beta chain was sequenced, so true repertoire diversity is likely underestimated because unpaired alpha chains were not captured.

Using a constant-region primer and ProtoScript II reverse transcriptase, TCRbeta-specific cDNA was reverse-transcribed from roughly 500 ng total RNA. TCRbeta libraries were built with three nested multiplex PCR rounds, a slightly modified ARM-PCR procedure. Multiplex TRBV1-TRBV30 forward primers and a Cbeta reverse primer were used in the first two PCR rounds, each of which was run for around 10 cycles. A final 25-cycle PCR with Deep VentR polymerase added sample barcodes and Illumina adapters. Before sequencing, amplicons of 200-500 bp were gel-purified using a QIAquick gel extraction kit. TCRbeta amplicons were sequenced on an Illumina HiSeq 2500 with 250-bp paired-end reads. Turning to the authors' computational methods: To recover full CDR3 sequences, reads were quality-trimmed using Trimmomatic v0.33 and paired reads were then merged using FLASH v1.2.11. MiGEC v1.2.1b assigned V, D and J germline segments to the rearranged TCRbeta sequences. Clonotype statistics, along with Shannon-Wiener diversity indices, were calculated using VDJtools v1.0.0. Except for diversity analysis, only each sample's 250 most abundant clonotypes were used in subsequent analyses to reduce sampling bias. TCRdb redid the processing of the public reads, applying fastp at Q25 and MiXCR, and retained in-frame beta chains. Each CDR3 protein appears once, grouped with its most common genes and DNA. None of the V and J calls come from the authors' own analysis; TCRdb made them. The sample table holds approximately 340,000 distinct CDR3 sequences, of which around 60% were seen once. The ten largest make up roughly 6% of the sample.

Turning to this clonotype: What this receptor recognizes is not known. This CDR3 is missing its conserved last phenylalanine or tryptophan, likely due to a read error.

V was cut back by 3 bases and J by 9 bases, leaving a gap of 21 bases between them. CDR1 and CDR2 (MGHDK, SYGVNS) derive from the germline V gene. The CDR3 is made up of 15 amino acids, end residues included. The read is trimmed to its CDR3 DNA, 45 bases read in frame from base 1. Blood RNA was extracted from unsorted whole blood using TRIzol reagent, and germline DNA was obtained with the DNeasy Blood & Tissue kit. Chronic HBV infection was present in the patients, and the patients were treatment-naive at sampling. Approximately 3.9 milliliters of peripheral blood were collected into K2EDTA tubes before surgery.

The sample taken for sequencing was peripheral blood. This TCR was sampled from a man aged 35 to 55 with primary liver carcinoma and hepatitis B virus infection. The chain joins TRBV25-1 to TRBJ2-7; 5 matching bases give a weak D call of TRBD1. CDR3 region: CASSDRTTLQGVQYS. The nucleotides are TGTGCCAGCAGTGACCGGACAACCCTCCAGGGCGTGCAGTACTCC.